This passage covers 19 T cell receptor beta chains from one sample sequenced in a study of Tregs in tolerant kidney transplant recipients. The method was immunoSEQ multiplex PCR; TCRdb's version includes in-frame clones alone and lacks a portion of them. The sample lists some 100,000 clones; roughly 92% were seen once. The specimen sequenced was CD4+ T cells from blood. The receptors originated from a human donor in good health.

This rearrangement joins TRBV15 to TRBJ2-5; D is uncertain. This CDR3 spans 14 amino acids. With 5 bases removed from V and 2 bases from J, the gap between germline ends came to 12 bases. Germline CDR1 and CDR2: LNHNV and YYDKDF (reference sequence). The CDR3 protein is CATSGMITQETQYF. CDR3 nucleotides: TGTGCCACCAGCGGGATGATAACTCAAGAGACCCAGTACTTC.

The chain links TRBV27 to TRBJ2-7; TRBD1 agrees at 8 bases. Germline CDR1 is MNHEY and CDR2 is SMNVEV (reference sequence). The CDR3 is made up of 14 amino acids. The V gene end was trimmed by 6 bases and the J gene end by 3 bases; junction bases not matched to a gene: 7. The DNA for the CDR3 is TGTGCCAGCAGACTAGGACAGGGAATCTACGAGCAGTACTTC. The encoded protein is CASRLGQGIYEQYF.

This chain connects TRBV5-1 to TRBJ2-5, with 11 bases aligning to TRBD2. This CDR3 comprises 16 residues. V trimming: 4 bases; J trimming: 2 bases; junction bases outside the gene matches: 7. Germline CDR1 reads SGHRS; CDR2 reads YFSETQ. The CDR3 DNA reads as TGCGCCAGCAGCACCCCGGGACTAGCGGTTCAAGAGACCCAGTACTTC. Translating gives CASSTPGLAVQETQYF.

The V gene is TRBV7-2, the J gene TRBJ1-4; TRBD1 might be the D (5 bases). V dropped 5 bases and J dropped 5 bases, with 12 bases sitting between them. This CDR3 is built from 14 residues. Germline V CDR1 and CDR2: SGHTA, FQGNSA. The CDR3 protein is CASSRVSGNEKLFF. For the CDR3, the DNA is TGTGCCAGCAGCCGGGTGTCAGGGAATGAAAAACTGTTTTTT.

CDR3 residues: CASSESTGQPNSPLHF. The DNA of the CDR3 is TGCGCCAGCAGTGAGTCGACGGGACAGCCGAATTCACCCCTCCACTTT. This chain uses TRBV10-2 with TRBJ1-6; 7 nucleotides align to TRBD1. Germline CDR1 is WSHSY and CDR2 is SAAADI. The CDR3 is made up of 16 amino acids. V was pared by 0 bases and J by 7 bases, with 6 bases of the junction left unmatched.

This clone was seen a few times. This rearrangement joins TRBV30 to TRBJ1-2; unclear D gene. The CDR3 sequence is 13 residues long. Germline lookup yields CDR1 GTSNPN and CDR2 SVGIG (reference sequence). Trimming took 2 bases from V and 4 from J, leaving 11 bases between them. CDR3 protein: CAWSPGRVYGYTF. DNA of the CDR3: TGTGCCTGGAGTCCAGGCAGAGTCTATGGCTACACCTTC.

This sequence joins TRBV7-2 and TRBJ2-1; TRBD2 matches 7 bases. After removal of 1 base from V and 5 bases from J, the junction contained 2 bases not matched to a gene. Germline V gives CDR1 SGHTA, CDR2 FQGNSA. This CDR3 is 14 amino acids long. DNA for the CDR3: TGTGCCAGCAGCTTAGGCACTAGCGACAATGAGCAGTTCTTC. This encodes CASSLGTSDNEQFF.

CDR3 sequence: CASSPQGASNQPQHF. The CDR3 coding sequence is TGTGCCAGCTCACCACAGGGGGCGAGCAATCAGCCCCAGCATTTT. The rearrangement links TRBV18 to TRBJ1-5; TRBD1 matches 7 bases. The CDR3 runs to 15 residues. In germline, CDR1 is KGHSH, CDR2 LQKENI. The J segment lost 1 base and the V segment lost 1 base, leaving 1 base of the junction unmatched.

Here the CDR3 reads CASRTGAQVNEQYF. The CDR3 nucleotides are TGTGCCAGTAGGACTGGGGCACAGGTCAACGAGCAGTACTTC. The V call is TRBV19, the J call TRBJ2-7, with D maybe TRBD1 (5 bases). V lost 6 bases to trimming and J lost 5 bases, with 17 bases between them. This CDR3 has 14 amino acids. CDR1 and CDR2 from the germline V gene are LNHDA and SQIVND (reference sequence).

This clone appeared once. CDR3 loop: CASSASRQGNTEAFF. The CDR3 DNA sequence: TGTGCCAGCAGTGCATCCCGACAGGGTAACACTGAAGCTTTCTTT. The chain joins TRBV6-6 to TRBJ1-1; 7 bases map to TRBD1. The CDR3 runs 15 residues. Germline values: CDR1 MNHNY, CDR2 SVGAGI (reference sequence). V lost 5 bases, J lost 2 bases, and 8 bases stayed unmatched.

The count of this clone is one. This chain joins TRBV7-9 and TRBJ1-3; unclear D gene. Trimming removed 1 base at V and 4 bases at J, with 5 bases between. CDR1 SEHNR and CDR2 FQNEAQ come from the germline V gene (reference sequence). This CDR3 region has 13 residues. The CDR3 DNA reads as TGTGCCAGCAGCTTAGGTGGGGGAAACACCATATATTTT. Residues: CASSLGGGNTIYF.

The rearrangement links TRBV6-5 to TRBJ1-1; D ambiguous. The CDR3 has 13 amino acids. Germline V gene lookup returns CDR1 MNHEY and CDR2 SVGAGI. Trimming stripped 2 bases from V and 2 bases from J, with 6 bases between. As DNA, the CDR3 is TGTGCCAGCAGTTACCGGGGTAACACTGAAGCTTTCTTT. Amino acid sequence: CASSYRGNTEAFF.

The CDR3 loop reads CASSDTGKNIQYF. In nucleotides, the CDR3 is TGTGCCAGCAGTGACACTGGCAAAAACATTCAGTACTTC. The chain combines TRBV2 with TRBJ2-4, with D hard to call. Germline assignment: CDR1 SNHLY and CDR2 FYNNEI. V lost 3 bases, J lost 3 bases, and 6 bases lay in between. CDR3 length: 13 residues.

The CDR3 nucleotides are TGTGCCAGCAGTTACTCGGGACTGGGGACCCAGTACTTC. This translates into CASSYSGLGTQYF. The chain has TRBV6-5 and TRBJ2-5, with D perhaps TRBD2 (6 bases). CDR1 is MNHEY and CDR2 is SVGAGI in the germline V gene. V lost 0 bases to trimming and J lost 7 bases, with 9 bases between them. The CDR3 is made up of 13 amino acids.

The chain is built from TRBV5-4 and TRBJ2-7; 9 bases fit TRBD1. Unmatched junction bases numbered 5, after V lost 3 bases and J lost 1 base. The V gene's germline CDR1 is SGHNT and CDR2 YYREEE (reference sequence). The length of the CDR3 is 15 residues. CDR3 protein: CASSSDRGKSYEQYF. DNA for the CDR3: TGTGCCAGCAGCTCGGACAGGGGTAAGTCCTACGAGCAGTACTTC.

J is TRBJ2-2 and V is TRBV6-1; perhaps D is TRBD1 or TRBD2 (6 bases each). CDR3 length: 17 amino acids. Germline-derived CDR1 and CDR2 are MNHNS and SASEGT. V dropped 4 bases and J dropped 5 bases, with 20 bases sitting between them. The CDR3 loop is CASSVSGASFMTGELFF. CDR3 coding DNA: TGTGCCAGCAGTGTCTCGGGGGCCTCCTTCATGACCGGGGAGCTGTTTTTT.

Concerning this clone: The junction departs from germline at one end; a sequencing error may be responsible. This chain links TRBV7-6 with TRBJ1-1, with no clear D. The CDR3 runs to 14 residues. CDR1 and CDR2 (germline): SGHVS, FNYEAQ. The CDR3 region has the DNA TGTGCCAGCAGCCCAGTGGGGTTGAAGACTGAAGCTTTCTTT. Translation gives CASSPVGLKTEAFF.

The genes are TRBV5-1 and TRBJ1-1; 9 bases fit TRBD1. J gave up 1 base and V 4 bases, and 8 bases lay outside the gene matches. This CDR3 spans 16 amino acids. Germline CDR1 reads SGHRS; CDR2 reads YFSETQ. CDR3 DNA sequence: TGCGCCAGCAGCCAAGGCTACAGGGGGCGGAACACTGAAGCTTTCTTT. This sequence encodes CASSQGYRGRNTEAFF.

The chain combines TRBV2 with TRBJ2-1; D is possibly TRBD2 (6 bases). In germline, CDR1 is SNHLY, CDR2 FYNNEI. The V gene lost 3 bases and the J gene lost 0 bases, with 12 bases spanning the gap. The CDR3 runs 16 residues. CDR3 DNA: TGTGCCAGCAGTGATGGGGGGACCAGCTCCTACAATGAGCAGTTCTTC. It codes for CASSDGGTSSYNEQFF.